This TCR beta chain was documented in a study of blood T cells in healthy people across ages. Per germline, CDR1 DFQATT and CDR2 SNEGSKA (reference sequence). The CDR3 runs 15 residues. Trimming left V 0 bases short and J 1 base short, with 12 bases between. PCR was performed a second time for roughly 7 to 11 cycles using a sample-barcoded 5' primer and a J-beta primer mix. TCRdb called the 5' RACE reads again in MiXCR, with one record for every CDR3 protein. This table has about 570,000 distinct CDR3 sequences, approximately 25% appearing once. The chain combines TRBV20-1 with TRBJ1-1; D is unresolved. The sequencing sample was made of blood. The TCR was taken from a woman aged 70-85 years in good health. This CDR3 is CSARDPDTENTEAFF. The CDR3, as DNA: TGCAGTGCTAGAGATCCCGACACGGAGAACACTGAAGCTTTCTTT.